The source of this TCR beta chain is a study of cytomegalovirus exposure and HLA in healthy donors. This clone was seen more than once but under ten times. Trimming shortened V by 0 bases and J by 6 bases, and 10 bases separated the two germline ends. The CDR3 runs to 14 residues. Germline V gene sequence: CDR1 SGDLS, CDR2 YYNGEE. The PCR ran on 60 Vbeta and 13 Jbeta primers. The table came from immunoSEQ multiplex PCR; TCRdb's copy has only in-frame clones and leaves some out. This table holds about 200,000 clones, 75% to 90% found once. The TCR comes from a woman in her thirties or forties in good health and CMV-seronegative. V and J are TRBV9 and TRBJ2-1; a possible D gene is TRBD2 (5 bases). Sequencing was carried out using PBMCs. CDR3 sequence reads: CASSVALAGNEQFF. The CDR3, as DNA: TGTGCCAGCAGCGTAGCCCTAGCTGGCAATGAGCAGTTCTTC.